This T cell receptor beta chain was obtained from a study of Ad26.COV2.S vaccination and SARS-CoV-2 variants. The sample's treatment: some 20 received Ad26.COV2.S at low or high dose, single or two shots; roughly five received placebo; per-sample allocation not given. Day 63 following the first vaccine or placebo injection was when the samples were taken. Germline V gives CDR1 MNHEY, CDR2 SVGEGT. The CDR3 sequence is 13 residues long. V dropped 5 bases and J dropped 6; count of bases not matched to a gene: 4. The repertoire was sequenced with immunoSEQ multiplex PCR; TCRdb's copy has only in-frame clones and lacks some. This table has approximately 400,000 clones, 70% to 90% appearing once.

The receptor was isolated from a person aged 18-65 years who received the Ad26.COV2.S COVID-19 vaccine or a placebo. V and J are TRBV6-2 or TRBV6-3 and TRBJ1-5, with 7 bases identical to TRBD1. This specimen consisted of peripheral blood, obtained in a trial of Ad26.COV2.S vaccine versus placebo. The CDR3 sequence is CASSRGQVQPQHF. For the CDR3, the DNA is TGTGCCAGCAGTAGGGGGCAGGTTCAGCCCCAGCATTTT.